Shown below are 9 T cell receptor beta chains from a single sample sequenced in a study of spatial heterogeneity in lung cancer. Regarding the study as a whole: Counts of expanded intratumoral alpha and beta TCRs tracked tumor mutation counts.

Antigen specificity for these receptors is unknown. TCRdb used MiXCR to reprocess the 5' RACE reads, holding one entry per CDR3 protein. The sample lists about 100,000 distinct CDR3 sequences; about 4.6% were seen once. The sample's time point: sample taken at primary tumor resection. The input for sequencing was lung tumor tissue, taken at surgery. These receptors were collected from a male donor with early-stage non-small cell lung cancer.

This clonotype has a count of ten or more. V gene TRBV28 combines with J gene TRBJ1-1; D remains ambiguous. V dropped 4 bases and J dropped 2 bases, with 5 bases sitting between them. The length of the CDR3 is 12 residues. Germline assignment: CDR1 MDHEN and CDR2 SYDVKM. This CDR3 reads CASSSTNTEAFF. CDR3 sequence (DNA): TGTGCCAGCAGTTCTACAAACACTGAAGCTTTCTTT. Based on the CDR3 plus reference TRBV28 and TRBJ1-1, the full variable domain is DVKVTQSSRYLVKRTGEKVFLECVQDMDHENMFWYRQDPGLGLRLIYFSYDVKMKEKGDIPEGYSVSREKKERFSLILESASTNQTSMYLCASSSTNTEAFFGQGTRLTVV.

This clonotype was observed at least ten times. V usage is TRBV5-1 and J usage is TRBJ2-1; D may be TRBD2 (5 bases). There are 18 residues in the CDR3. In germline, CDR1 is SGHRS, CDR2 YFSETQ. V was shortened by 0 bases and J by 0 bases, with 16 bases between the two germline ends. The DNA for the CDR3 is TGCGCCAGCAGCTTGGATCTGTTTAGCGAGTACTCCTACAATGAGCAGTTCTTC. This sequence encodes CASSLDLFSEYSYNEQFF.

This clonotype was seen many times. This chain connects TRBV29-1 to TRBJ2-5, with D perhaps TRBD2 (5 bases). CDR3 length: 14 amino acids. V lost 6 bases, J lost 1 base, and 15 bases lay in between. CDR1 and CDR2 from the germline V gene are SQVTM and ANQGSEA. The CDR3 nucleotides are TGCAGCGTCGGAGGACGGCTGATCCAAGAGACCCAGTACTTC. It is translated as CSVGGRLIQETQYF.

This clonotype was detected ten times or more. The rearrangement uses TRBV12-3 or TRBV12-4 and TRBJ2-3; TRBD2 matches at 7 bases. V shed 6 bases, J shed 3 bases, and the junction held 6 bases outside the gene matches. The CDR3 has 14 amino acids. Written as DNA, the CDR3 is TGTGCCAGCAGCCTAACTAGCGTTACAGATACGCAGTATTTT. Amino acid sequence: CASSLTSVTDTQYF.

This clonotype was detected ten times or more. The chain is built from TRBV5-1 and TRBJ2-5; D not certain. Germline V gene data show CDR1 as SGHRS and CDR2 as YFSETQ. V lost 4 bases, J lost 4 bases, and 8 bases lay in between. This CDR3 has 12 amino acids. The CDR3 loop is CASSRETETQYF. CDR3 in DNA: TGCGCCAGCAGCCGAGAAACAGAGACCCAGTACTTC. Using reference TRBV5-1 and TRBJ2-5 for the parts outside the CDR3, the full variable domain is KAGVTQTPRYLIKTRGQQVTLSCSPISGHRSVSWYQQTPGQGLQFLFEYFSETQRNKGNFPGRFSGRQFSNSRSEMNVSTLELGDSALYLCASSRETETQYFGPGTRLLVL.

This clonotype has a count of ten or more. The CDR3 DNA reads TGTGCCAGCAGTTTCGGACGTAGCTCTGGAAACACCATATATTTT. Protein: CASSFGRSSGNTIYF. The chain employs TRBV12-3 or TRBV12-4 and TRBJ1-3; no definite D call. V lost 3 bases and J 0 bases, leaving 9 bases between the germline ends. This CDR3 comprises 15 residues.

This clonotype was seen at least ten times. This chain joins TRBV6-6 and TRBJ2-7, with TRBD1 as a possible D gene (6 bases). Trimming pared 8 bases from V and 8 bases from J, leaving 22 bases between. This CDR3 region has 14 residues. In germline, CDR1 is MNHNY, CDR2 SVGAGI (reference sequence). The CDR3 nucleotides read TGTGCCAGCTGGGTCTTACAGGGCGACGGGAAGCAGTACTTC. Its protein product is CASWVLQGDGKQYF.

This clonotype came up many times. The gene calls are TRBV4-1 and TRBJ2-4, with no clear D. V was pared by 3 bases and J by 0 bases, with 21 bases between. The length of the CDR3 is 19 residues. CDR1 and CDR2 (germline): MGHRA, YSYEKL. The CDR3 here is CASSHPKGLRLIAKNIQYF. The CDR3 DNA follows: TGCGCCAGCAGCCATCCAAAAGGTCTGCGGCTTATAGCCAAAAACATTCAGTACTTC.

The chain employs TRBV12-3 or TRBV12-4 and TRBJ2-1; D is perhaps TRBD1 or TRBD2 (5 bases each). Trimming pared 3 bases from V and 8 bases from J, leaving 20 bases between. The CDR3 length is 16 residues. The CDR3 sequence is CASSFGRAGQQDEQFF. CDR3 DNA: TGTGCCAGCAGTTTCGGGCGGGCAGGGCAACAGGATGAGCAGTTCTTC.